One sample yielded the 26 T cell receptor beta chains listed below, sequenced in a study of blood T cell repertoires in COVID-19. This table comes from immunoSEQ multiplex PCR, and its TCRdb copy is limited to in-frame clones, with some not included. The repertoire holds 120,000 or so clones, with around 86% as singletons. The source material was peripheral blood. The receptors derive from an older man with active or convalescent COVID-19.

The chain combines TRBV14 with TRBJ1-2; TRBD1 matches at 7 bases. The CDR3 runs to 17 residues. V was pared by 4 bases and J by 5 bases, with 16 bases of the junction left unmatched. Per the germline V gene, CDR1 is SGHDN and CDR2 is FVKESK. The CDR3 spells CASSPAPPEGARYGYTF. For the CDR3, the DNA is TGTGCCAGCAGCCCTGCACCCCCCGAGGGGGCTCGGTATGGCTACACCTTC. The variable domain in full, completed from reference TRBV14 and TRBJ1-2, reads EAGVTQFPSHSVIEKGQTVTLRCDPISGHDNLYWYRRVMGKEIKFLLHFVKESKQDESGMPNNRFLAERTGGTYSTLKVQPAELEDSGVYFCASSPAPPEGARYGYTFGSGTRLTVV.

This clone was observed a few times. The chain carries TRBV12-5 and TRBJ2-1; no definite D call. V lost 4 bases to trimming and J lost 3 bases, with 13 bases between them. CDR1 LGHNT and CDR2 FRNRAP come from the germline V gene. This CDR3 has 15 amino acids. CDR3 nucleotide sequence: TGTGCTAGTGGTTCCGAGATGGGCTTCTACAATGAGCAGTTCTTC. Translation: CASGSEMGFYNEQFF. Combining the CDR3 with reference TRBV12-5 and TRBJ2-1 gives the whole variable domain DARVTQTPRHKVTEMGQEVTMRCQPILGHNTVFWYRQTMMQGLELLAYFRNRAPLDDSGMPKDRFSAEMPDATLATLKIQPSEPRDSAVYFCASGSEMGFYNEQFFGPGTRLTVL.

This chain links TRBV7-4 with TRBJ1-4; D unresolved. Between the trimmed V and J ends, which lost 3 bases and 10 bases, there was a span of 3 bases. This CDR3 region has 10 residues. CDR1 and CDR2 (germline): SGHVT, SQSDAQ. For the CDR3, the DNA is TGTGCCAGCAGCTTGAGAAAACTGTTTTTT. It yields the protein CASSLRKLFF.

The genes are TRBV3-1 (or the pseudogene TRBV3-2) and TRBJ1-5; 8 bases fit TRBD1. The CDR3 is 13 amino acids. Germline V CDR1 and CDR2: LGHDT, YNNKEL (reference sequence). V trimming: 4 bases; J trimming: 9 bases; junction bases outside the gene matches: 5. The CDR3 spells CASSRRQGRPQHF. In DNA, the CDR3 is TGTGCCAGCAGCCGACGACAGGGGCGGCCCCAGCATTTT.

The rearrangement uses TRBV7-9 and TRBJ1-2; 9 bases line up with TRBD1. Germline lookup yields CDR1 SEHNR and CDR2 FQNEAQ (reference sequence). Unmatched junction bases numbered 9, after V lost 5 bases and J lost 5 bases. The CDR3 sequence is 15 residues long. CDR3 loop: CASSIPTGGAYGYTF. The CDR3 DNA reads as TGTGCCAGCAGCATACCTACAGGGGGCGCTTATGGCTACACCTTC.

This clone occurred once. The chain has TRBV27 and TRBJ1-2, with D unclear. CDR1 is MNHEY, CDR2 SMNVEV, per germline (reference sequence). This CDR3 is built from 15 residues. The V and J ends lost 0 bases and 6 bases respectively, with 14 bases between them. The DNA of the CDR3 is TGTGCCAGCAGTTTATCGCCCCCCGGAGGGAATGGCTACACCTTC. Amino acids: CASSLSPPGGNGYTF.

The V gene is TRBV7-6, the J gene TRBJ2-3, with 11 bases aligning to TRBD2. This CDR3 is 16 amino acids long. V dropped 4 bases and J dropped 3; count of bases not matched to a gene: 6. In germline, CDR1 is SGHVS, CDR2 FNYEAQ. For the CDR3, the DNA is TGTGCCAGCAGCTCAGGAACTAGCGGGGGTACAGATACGCAGTATTTT. Translated: CASSSGTSGGTDTQYF.

The chain has TRBV7-9 and TRBJ2-7; 7 bases match TRBD1. V lost 7 bases and J lost 1; bases outside the gene matches: 10. CDR1 and CDR2 (germline): SEHNR, FQNEAQ (reference sequence). CDR3 length equals 15 residues. The CDR3 DNA reads as TGTGCCAGCACCAAACGCCGGGACAGTTCCTACGAGCAGTACTTC. Translation: CASTKRRDSSYEQYF.

The CDR3 protein is CASSLAPTGGYGYTF. The CDR3 region has the DNA TGTGCCAGCAGCTTAGCCCCGACAGGGGGCTATGGCTACACCTTC. This chain connects TRBV7-9 to TRBJ1-2; 9 nucleotides line up with TRBD1. V gave up 0 bases and J gave up 4 bases; unmatched junction bases: 3. Looked up from germline, CDR1 is SEHNR and CDR2 is FQNEAQ (reference sequence). This CDR3 is 15 amino acids long.

V gene TRBV4-1 combines with J gene TRBJ2-2; 9 bases fit TRBD1. J lost 7 bases, V lost 4 bases, and 13 bases had no gene match. The CDR3 sequence is 17 residues long. The germline V gene has CDR1 MGHRA and CDR2 YSYEKL. The chain's CDR3 is CASSRSGTGIYIGELFF. The CDR3 DNA is TGCGCCAGCAGCCGTTCCGGGACAGGGATTTACATCGGGGAGCTGTTTTTT.

The CDR3 DNA follows: TGTGCCAGCAGCATAACCCCGACAGGGTCAGATACGCAGTATTTT. Amino acids: CASSITPTGSDTQYF. The gene calls are TRBV11-3 and TRBJ2-3; TRBD1 aligns across 7 bases. Germline CDR1 reads SGHNT; CDR2 reads YENEEA. The CDR3 has 15 amino acids. V shed 5 bases, J shed 4 bases, and the junction held 9 bases outside the gene matches.

The chain uses TRBV24-1 and TRBJ2-7; 8 bases agree with TRBD2. Germline-derived CDR1 and CDR2 are KGHDR and SFDVKD. The ends lost 4 bases at V and 3 bases at J; junction bases unmatched: 10. The CDR3 loop spans 16 amino acids. The CDR3 DNA sequence: TGTGCCACCAGTGACTATAGCGGTAGCGGGATCTACGAGCAGTACTTC. Translation: CATSDYSGSGIYEQYF.

This chain connects TRBV5-8 to TRBJ2-7; D perhaps matches TRBD1 (6 bases). The CDR3 runs to 13 residues. V lost 7 bases to trimming and J lost 3 bases, with 14 bases between them. Looked up from germline, CDR1 is SGHTS and CDR2 is YDEGEE. Here the CDR3 DNA reads TGTGCCAGCTCATTCGCAGGGGTCTACGAGCAGTACTTC. Protein: CASSFAGVYEQYF.

The chain combines TRBV10-3 with TRBJ2-7, with D possibly TRBD1 on 7 matching bases. Germline-derived CDR1 and CDR2 are ENHRY and SYGVKD. V lost 3 bases and J lost 4, with 16 bases in between. The CDR3 is 15 residues long. This CDR3 is CAISEGVRGEYEQYF. The DNA for the CDR3 is TGTGCCATCAGTGAAGGAGTCAGGGGGGAATACGAGCAGTACTTC.

The genes are TRBV9 and TRBJ2-2; TRBD1 aligns across 9 bases. This CDR3 is built from 16 residues. V lost 2 bases, J lost 3 bases, and 5 bases stayed unmatched. Per germline, CDR1 SGDLS and CDR2 YYNGEE. CDR3 sequence (DNA): TGTGCCAGCAGCGTCGGACAGGGGCCCGACACCGGGGAGCTGTTTTTT. Translating gives CASSVGQGPDTGELFF. The complete variable domain, with remaining parts taken from reference TRBV9 and TRBJ2-2, reads DSGVTQTPKHLITATGQRVTLRCSPRSGDLSVYWYQQSLDQGLQFLIQYYNGEERAKGNILERFSAQQFPDLHSELNLSSLELGDSALYFCASSVGQGPDTGELFFGEGSRLTVL.

The V and J genes are TRBV4-2 and TRBJ2-3, with 8 bases lining up with TRBD2. The V segment lost 2 bases and the J segment 6 bases; nucleotides outside the gene matches: 10. CDR1 and CDR2 (germline): LGHNA, YNFKEQ. The CDR3 covers 16 residues. The CDR3 nucleotides are TGTGCCAGCAGCCAAAGAACTAGCGGTCCTCAGGATACGCAGTATTTT. This sequence encodes CASSQRTSGPQDTQYF.

As to this clone: The junction departs from germline at one end; a sequencing error may be responsible. The V gene is TRBV7-2, the J gene TRBJ1-1; maybe TRBD1 (6 bases). CDR1 and CDR2 (germline): SGHTA, FQGNSA. This CDR3 region has 15 residues. CDR3 loop: CASSLDRPLNTEAFF. Here the CDR3 DNA reads TGTGCCAGCAGCCTAGACAGGCCGTTGAACACTGAGGCTTTCTTT.

The V and J genes are TRBV12-3 or TRBV12-4 and TRBJ2-1; D remains ambiguous. V lost 2 bases, J lost 9 bases, and 5 bases lay in between. This CDR3 contains 11 residues. CDR3 nucleotide sequence: TGTGCCAGCAGTTTACGGTTTGAGCAGTTCTTC. This codes for CASSLRFEQFF.

This chain uses TRBV21-1 with TRBJ2-7; TRBD1, the table's D call, lacks a check against the DNA. TRBV21-1 is deemed a pseudogene. CDR3 length equals 15 residues. Written as DNA, the CDR3 is TGTGCCAGCAGCAAACTACAGGGAACGCCATACGAGCAGTACTTC. Translation: CASSKLQGTPYEQYF.

This chain connects TRBV30 to TRBJ2-1, with TRBD2 matching 7 bases. Germline V gene lookup returns CDR1 GTSNPN and CDR2 SVGIG (reference sequence). The CDR3 is 16 amino acids. V lost 4 bases to trimming and J lost 9 bases; unmatched junction nucleotides: 18. CDR3 in amino acids: CAWTLVAGANNGEQFF. The DNA for the CDR3 is TGTGCCTGGACCCTAGTGGCGGGAGCTAACAATGGTGAGCAGTTCTTC.

This clone was seen a few times. The chain links TRBV27 to TRBJ2-3, with TRBD2 identical over 8 bases. After removal of 5 bases from V and 1 base from J, the junction contained 5 bases not matched to a gene. The germline gives CDR1 MNHEY, CDR2 SMNVEV (reference sequence). The CDR3 is made up of 15 amino acids. The CDR3, as DNA: TGTGCCAGCAGTCAGACTAGCGCTCGCACAGATACGCAGTATTTT. Translating gives CASSQTSARTDTQYF.

The CDR3 DNA reads TGTGCCAGCAGTTTCGGGACAGCAAGCAATCAGCCCCAGCATTTT. Its translation: CASSFGTASNQPQHF. This chain links TRBV28 with TRBJ1-5; TRBD1 agrees at 7 bases. The CDR3 runs to 15 residues. The trim removed 3 bases at V and 1 base at J, leaving 3 bases unmatched. Germline V CDR1 and CDR2: MDHEN, SYDVKM.

This clone has at least ten counts. The chain joins TRBV20-1 to TRBJ2-1, with D uncertain. This CDR3 has 11 residues. Between the trimmed V and J ends, which lost 3 bases and 4 bases, there was a span of 4 bases. The germline V gene encodes CDR1 DFQATT and CDR2 SNEGSKA (reference sequence). DNA for the CDR3: TGCAGTGCTAGGTCATACAATGAGCAGTTCTTC. It yields the protein CSARSYNEQFF.

A few counts support this clone. The chain has TRBV10-3 and TRBJ2-3, with 8 bases aligning to TRBD2. The CDR3 consists of 15 residues. J lost 4 bases, V lost 3 bases, and 6 bases had no gene match. From germline, CDR1 is ENHRY and CDR2 SYGVKD. The CDR3 DNA is TGTGCCATCAGTGACGCGGCGCGGGGGGCAGATACGCAGTATTTT. Translation gives CAISDAARGADTQYF.

This clone has more than one count but fewer than ten. The chain employs TRBV7-3 and TRBJ2-2, with a weak D call TRBD1 (6 bases). The CDR3 covers 15 residues. CDR1 is SGHTA and CDR2 is FQGTGA in the germline V gene. V was cut by 5 bases and J by 2 bases, with 12 bases left in between. The CDR3 DNA is TGTGCCAGCAGCCCCCTAGGGGGAAACACCGGGGAGCTGTTTTTT. Translation: CASSPLGGNTGELFF.

This rearrangement joins TRBV4-2 to TRBJ2-3, with 7 bases fitting TRBD1. The CDR3 sequence is 16 residues long. J gave up 7 bases and V 0 bases, and 10 bases lay outside the gene matches. CDR1 LGHNA and CDR2 YNFKEQ come from the germline V gene. The CDR3 sequence: CASSQDGTAARNTQYF. The CDR3, as DNA: TGTGCCAGCAGCCAAGATGGGACAGCCGCCAGGAATACGCAGTATTTT.